Listed below are T cell receptor beta chains from one sample, sequenced in a study of T cell repertoires in cytomegalovirus infection. TCRdb ran MiXCR on the reads and lists one entry per CDR3 protein. The repertoire holds about 140,000 distinct CDR3 sequences, 5% to 6.5% seen once, with over 15% in the top ten. Material for sequencing was PBMCs. Receptors were obtained from a human donor in good health (CMV status not recorded). Some clones in this sample may be carry-over from other donors' samples. Each CDR3 is given with its conserved first and last residue. The D gene is left open where the match is weak. A clone size is listed for some rows: how often the clone was seen (once, few, many), or a class if it is expanded.

j_gene	v_gene	abundance	d_gene	len	CDR3nt	CDR3aa
TRBJ1-1	TRBV7-2	many	TRBD1	15	TGTGCCAGCAGCTTAGCCCCGACAGGGGGGACTGAAGCTTTCTTT	CASSLAPTGGTEAFF
TRBJ1-3	TRBV7-2	many	.	13	TGTGCCAGCAGCGATAGGCCCCGAAACACCATATATTTT	CASSDRPRNTIYF
TRBJ1-1	TRBV2	many	.	14	TGTGCCAGCACGATAACAGACCTTAACACTGAAGCTTTCTTT	CASTITDLNTEAFF
TRBJ2-1	TRBV3-1	few	TRBD2	15	TGTGCCAGCCGAAGCCGGGGGGTAATGTTGAATGAGCAGTTCTTC	CASRSRGVMLNEQFF
TRBJ2-4	TRBV4-1	many	TRBD1	15	TGCGCCAGCAGCCAAGATAGGGACAGGGAAAACATTCAGTACTTC	CASSQDRDRENIQYF
TRBJ2-3	TRBV7-9	many	.	14	TGTGCCAGCAGCTTAGGGACTGGAACAGATACGCAGTATTTT	CASSLGTGTDTQYF
TRBJ1-6	TRBV7-2	.	.	18	TGTGCCAGCAGCCTATCCAGGGTTTTCGGGTCCCGTGAAGGGGCCCTCCACTTT	CASSLSRVFGSREGALHF
TRBJ1-1	TRBV6-6	few	.	14	TGTGCCAGCAGGACCCCCGGGGGATCCACTGAAGCTTTCTTT	CASRTPGGSTEAFF
TRBJ2-1	TRBV7-2	many	TRBD2	16	TGTGCCAGCAGCTTATTTCGACTAGCGGGTAACAATGAGCAGTTCTTC	CASSLFRLAGNNEQFF
TRBJ1-1	TRBV12-3/TRBV12-4	many	.	14	TGTGCCAGCAGTTTATCAATTCAATACACTGAAGCTTTCTTT	CASSLSIQYTEAFF
TRBJ1-5	TRBV19	many	.	14	TGTGCCAGTCGCCAGGAACCTAGCAATCAGCCCCAGCATTTT	CASRQEPSNQPQHF
TRBJ2-3	TRBV20-1	few	.	13	TGCAGTGCTGGCAGCCCGGAGACAGATACGCAGTATTTT	CSAGSPETDTQYF
TRBJ1-4	TRBV27	many	.	11	TGTGCCAGCGGACACAGGGAAAAACTGTTTTTT	CASGHREKLFF
TRBJ2-3	TRBV7-2	many	.	16	TGTGCCAGCAGCGTAGGAGTAAACAGATTCACAGATACGCAGTATTTT	CASSVGVNRFTDTQYF
TRBJ1-5	TRBV28	many	.	13	TGTGCCAGCAACGGGGGAGCCGGGCAGCCCCAGCATTTT	CASNGGAGQPQHF
TRBJ1-5	TRBV6-6	few	TRBD1	15	TGTGCCAGCAGGTTGCGGGGACAGGGACATCAGCCCCAGCATTTT	CASRLRGQGHQPQHF
TRBJ2-3	TRBV28	.	.	17	TGCGCCAGCAGTCCCCAAAGGAGGAGGCGATGGAAAGATACGCAGTATTTT	CASSPQRRRRWKDTQYF
TRBJ2-5	TRBV5-1	many	TRBD2	17	TGCGCCAGCAGCTTGTTATTGGGGGGGTCCGTCCAAGAGACCCAGTACTTC	CASSLLLGGSVQETQYF
TRBJ2-5	TRBV7-2	few	.	13	TGTGCCAGCACCCAAGCGGCTGGTGAGACCCAGTACTTC	CASTQAAGETQYF
TRBJ1-1	TRBV2	few	TRBD1	15	TGTGCCAGCAGTGAGCAGGGGGCCCTGGCCACTGAAGCTTTCTTT	CASSEQGALATEAFF
TRBJ2-1	TRBV7-2	many	TRBD1	15	TGTGCCAGCAGCTTTCGTCGACAGGGGGCTGGTGAGCAGTTCTTC	CASSFRRQGAGEQFF
TRBJ1-5	TRBV20-1	many	.	14	TGCAGTGCTAGACCCAACTATAGCAATCAGCCCCAGCATTTT	CSARPNYSNQPQHF
TRBJ2-7	TRBV9	few	.	14	TGTGCCAGCAGCGTAGGGACGGAACCCTACGAGCAGTACTTC	CASSVGTEPYEQYF
TRBJ1-2	TRBV7-9	many	TRBD1	15	TGTGCCAGCAGCCCCACCCGGGACAGCGACTATGGCTACACCTTC	CASSPTRDSDYGYTF
TRBJ1-2	TRBV7-2	many	TRBD1	15	TGTGCCAGCAGCGGTCCGGGGACAGGAGTCTATGGCTACACCTTC	CASSGPGTGVYGYTF
TRBJ2-5	TRBV7-2	many	.	13	TGTGCCAGCAGCTCGCCTCCGGGACTCTCGCGTTGGTTC	CASSSPPGLSRWF
TRBJ2-5	TRBV6-2/TRBV6-3	.	.	12	TGTGCCAGCAGCCTACTTTTGGAGACCCAGTACTTC	CASSLLLETQYF
TRBJ1-1	TRBV29-1	.	.	12	TGCAGCGTTGGCCGGGGAAGTATTGAAGCTTTCTTT	CSVGRGSIEAFF
TRBJ2-1	TRBV7-2	many	.	16	TGTGCCAGCAGCTTAAGTCCGGGGACCAAGGTCCATGAGCAGTTCTTC	CASSLSPGTKVHEQFF
TRBJ1-1	TRBV28	many	.	14	TGTGCCAGCAGTCCACCTGGTAGGAACACTGAAGCTTTCTTT	CASSPPGRNTEAFF
TRBJ2-7	TRBV29-1	.	TRBD2	17	TGCAGCGTTGAAGGAGGGGGCGGTAGCGGGGGGCCAGACGAGCAGTACTTC	CSVEGGGGSGGPDEQYF
TRBJ1-1	TRBV6-8	.	.	15	TGTGTCAGCAGTTACTCGTGGCAGGGAAACACTGAAGCTTTCTTT	CVSSYSWQGNTEAFF
TRBJ1-4	TRBV6-5	many	.	15	TGTGCCAGCAGGCCGCGGAGTAACCATAATGAAAAACTGTTTTTT	CASRPRSNHNEKLFF
TRBJ2-7	TRBV7-4	.	.	14	TGTGCCAGCAGCTTCTCCGGTCAATCCTACGAGCAGTACTTC	CASSFSGQSYEQYF
TRBJ2-3	TRBV19	few	.	14	TGTGCCAGTAGTGTTTCGGAAGGCACAGATACGCAGTATTTT	CASSVSEGTDTQYF
TRBJ2-7	TRBV11-2	many	.	15	TGTGCCAGCAGCGTACAAATCGTAAGCTCCTACGAGCAGTACTTC	CASSVQIVSSYEQYF
TRBJ1-2	TRBV5-1	few	TRBD1	13	TGCGCCAGCAGCTTGACAGGGGTCTATGGCTACACCTTC	CASSLTGVYGYTF
TRBJ2-1	TRBV25-1	many	TRBD1	19	TGTGCCAGCAGTGAAAGAGACAGGGGGCCGGCTAGCACCTACAATGAGCAGTTCTTC	CASSERDRGPASTYNEQFF
TRBJ2-1	TRBV6-2/TRBV6-3	many	TRBD2	14	TGTGCCAGCGGGAGGACTAGCGGGGGTGATGAGCAGTTCTTC	CASGRTSGGDEQFF
TRBJ2-1	TRBV7-2	.	.	13	TGTGCCAGCAGCTTAATCCGAAACAATGAGCAGTTCTTC	CASSLIRNNEQFF
TRBJ2-7	TRBV12-3/TRBV12-4	many	.	13	TGTGCCAGCAGTTTAGCGGACAATTACGAGCAGTACTTC	CASSLADNYEQYF
TRBJ2-7	TRBV7-2	many	.	13	TGTGCCAGCAGCTTAGAGGCGCCCTACGAGCAGTACTTC	CASSLEAPYEQYF
TRBJ2-5	TRBV28	many	.	15	TGTGCCAGCAGTTTAACCGGGGCAGCCCAAGAGACCCAGTACTTC	CASSLTGAAQETQYF
TRBJ2-5	TRBV7-2	.	TRBD2	15	TGTGCCAGCAGCCCGAGCGGGGGTCTTAGGGAGACCCAGTACTTC	CASSPSGGLRETQYF
TRBJ2-3	TRBV5-1	many	.	15	TGCGCCAGCAGCACTTTTGGGGGGGGCGAAGATACGCAGTATTTT	CASSTFGGGEDTQYF
TRBJ2-5	TRBV6-6	few	TRBD2	17	TGTGCCAGCAGTTCCCTGGGGGGAGCGGGGGGGCAAGAGACCCAGTACTTC	CASSSLGGAGGQETQYF
TRBJ1-4	TRBV5-1	many	TRBD1	17	TGCGCCAGCAGCTTGGGGACAGGGGTTATAGGCGATGAAAAACTGTTTTTT	CASSLGTGVIGDEKLFF
TRBJ2-1	TRBV20-1	many	TRBD2	16	TGCAGTGCTAGAGACCATCTGCGGGGGGGATACAATGAGCAGTTCTTC	CSARDHLRGGYNEQFF
TRBJ2-7	TRBV20-1	many	TRBD1	15	TGCAGTGCTAGCGCGGGGACAGGGGGCGACCTAGGGCAGTACTTC	CSASAGTGGDLGQYF
TRBJ2-3	TRBV7-2	many	.	11	TGTGCCAGCAGTCCACGGGATACGCAGTATTTT	CASSPRDTQYF
TRBJ2-1	TRBV27	.	.	15	TGTGCCAGCAGTATCGGGGGCTCGCCCTACAATGAGCAGTTCTTC	CASSIGGSPYNEQFF
TRBJ1-2	TRBV20-1	few	.	13	TGCAGTGCTGACAGGCTGTCGGGCTATGGCTACACCTTC	CSADRLSGYGYTF
TRBJ2-3	TRBV5-1	.	.	16	TGCGCCAGCAGCCAGGGAGGTGACCCTAGCACAGATACGCAGTATTTT	CASSQGGDPSTDTQYF
TRBJ2-5	TRBV10-3	many	.	15	TGTGCCATCAGGGCGGGGGCCGGGATTGAAGAGACCCAGTACTTC	CAIRAGAGIEETQYF
TRBJ2-1	TRBV9	.	.	13	TGTGCCAGCAGCGTAGTAGGGTCCAATGAGCAGTTCTTC	CASSVVGSNEQFF
TRBJ1-2	TRBV11-2	many	.	13	TGTGCCAGCAGCTTAGAACGGACGGCCGGCTACACCTTC	CASSLERTAGYTF
TRBJ1-3	TRBV7-2	many	TRBD1	16	TGTGCCAGCAGCTATCGGACAGGAATGGTTGGAAACACCATATATTTT	CASSYRTGMVGNTIYF
TRBJ2-2	TRBV6-5	many	TRBD1	14	TGTGCCATTCAACGGGGGACAGGGGCCGGGGAGCTGTTTTTT	CAIQRGTGAGELFF
TRBJ2-1	TRBV11-1	many	TRBD2	15	TGTGCCAGCAGCTTATCCGGGACTAGCGGAAAAGAGCAGTTCTTC	CASSLSGTSGKEQFF